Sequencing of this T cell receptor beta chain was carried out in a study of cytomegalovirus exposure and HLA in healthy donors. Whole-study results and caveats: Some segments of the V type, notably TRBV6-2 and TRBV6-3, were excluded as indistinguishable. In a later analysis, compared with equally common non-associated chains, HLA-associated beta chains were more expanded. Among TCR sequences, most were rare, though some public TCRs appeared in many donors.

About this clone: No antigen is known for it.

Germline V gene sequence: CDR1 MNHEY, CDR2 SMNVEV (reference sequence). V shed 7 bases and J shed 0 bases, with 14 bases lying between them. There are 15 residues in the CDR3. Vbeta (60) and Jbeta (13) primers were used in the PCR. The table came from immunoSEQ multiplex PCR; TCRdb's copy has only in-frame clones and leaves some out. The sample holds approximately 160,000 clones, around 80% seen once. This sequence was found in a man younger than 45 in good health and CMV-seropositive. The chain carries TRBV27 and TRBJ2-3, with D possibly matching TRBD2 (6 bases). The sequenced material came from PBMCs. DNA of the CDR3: TGTGCCAGCAACCTGAACAGCGGGAGCACAGATACGCAGTATTTT. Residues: CASNLNSGSTDTQYF.